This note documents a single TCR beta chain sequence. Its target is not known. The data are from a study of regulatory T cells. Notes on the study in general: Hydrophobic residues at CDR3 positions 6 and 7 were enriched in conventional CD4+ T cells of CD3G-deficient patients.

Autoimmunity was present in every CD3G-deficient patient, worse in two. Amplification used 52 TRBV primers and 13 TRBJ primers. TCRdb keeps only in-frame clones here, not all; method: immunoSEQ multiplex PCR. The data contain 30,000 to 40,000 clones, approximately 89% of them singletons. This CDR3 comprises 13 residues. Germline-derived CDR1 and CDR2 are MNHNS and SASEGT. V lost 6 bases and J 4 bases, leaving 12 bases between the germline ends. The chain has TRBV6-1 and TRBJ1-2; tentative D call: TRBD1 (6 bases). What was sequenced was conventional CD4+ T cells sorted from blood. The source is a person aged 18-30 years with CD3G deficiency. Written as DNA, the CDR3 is TGTGCCAGCAGCTCACAGGGTCCCTATGGCTACACCTTC. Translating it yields CASSSQGPYGYTF.